The sequence of this T cell receptor beta chain was determined in a study of metastatic and nonmetastatic thyroid tumors. Study at large: Across peripheral blood and tumor or nodule tissue samples taken from malignant and benign thyroid patients, the repertoires were compared with one another.

The study's findings and limits: In both blood and tumor samples, TCR beta diversity was reported significantly higher for malignant than benign nodules.

Authors' processing steps: Researchers built a distant-metastasis classifier for papillary thyroid cancer that drew on CDR3 differences across clinicopathological groups. MiXCR was used by TCRdb to re-call the PCR reads. These V and J calls are TCRdb output, not the study's own analysis. The sample carries 20,000 or so clones, roughly 22% recorded once. Comment on this clone: Antigen specificity is unknown.

Germline V gene sequence: CDR1 MNHEY, CDR2 SMNVEV (reference sequence). The V end was cut by 4 bases, the J end by 3 bases, with 13 bases between. This CDR3 has 14 residues. Each patient came to thyroid surgery without any prior treatment (of any kind). The receptor was derived from a male donor with papillary thyroid cancer or a benign thyroid nodule (not recorded which). Some clones in this sample may be carry-over from other donors' samples. The sample taken for sequencing was tumor tissue. The V call is TRBV27, the J call TRBJ2-7, with D perhaps being TRBD1 or TRBD2 (5 bases each). CDR3 sequence reads: CASSSPGRSYEQYF. The CDR3 DNA follows: TGTGCCAGCAGTTCACCGGGACGGAGCTACGAGCAGTACTTC.